Reported below is one T cell receptor beta chain. The table lists this clonotype with a few counts. The target of this receptor is not known. No qualities accompany the bases; no much larger clone lies one base away. These data originate in a study of T-cell memory formation after mild COVID-19 (dated by TCRdb to the early 2020s). Looking at the study overall: TCR sequence clusters from the two donors were largely donor specific. In two donors, T-cell clones that expanded and contracted after mild COVID-19 were followed by sequencing TCRalpha and TCRbeta repertoires longitudinally. Two young, previously healthy adult volunteers, one female and one male, were included in the cohort. The paper as a whole reports these results and caveats: Whether the second-wave clones peaking on day 37 were SARS-CoV-2 specific was not confirmed. Some responding clones were detected in pre-infection memory, which suggested that pre-existing cross-reactive memory T cells had joined the SARS-CoV-2 response. Contracting CD4+ clones were found mainly in CM and EM memory subsets, while CD8+ clones were enriched in EMRA. The study covered only two mild cases, and larger cohorts including severe cases with pre-infection samples were considered necessary. Balanced CD4/CD8 phenotypes were observed for clones contracting from day 15 to 85, whereas a bias towards CD4+ was observed for a second wave of clones expanding from day 15 to 37.

The reads were generated on an Illumina NovaSeq 6000. TCRalpha and TCRbeta cDNA libraries were built by 5'RACE with constant-segment primers, adding sample barcodes and unique molecular identifiers. Trizol reagent was used to extract RNA from every sample. Libraries were amplified in two PCR steps, with a second sample barcode and Illumina TruSeq adapters added in the second step. Libraries were sequenced on an Illumina NovaSeq with 2 x 150 bp paired-end reads. In the source study's methods: Demultiplexing of reads and collapsing into UMI-guided consensus sequences were performed with migec v1.2.7. With mixcr v2.1.11, UMI consensuses were aligned to TRA and TRB V and J templates and assembled into clonotypes. Clonotypes were classified as expanded or contracted when called significant by both edgeR and NoisET, with noise models trained on biological replicates. For edgeR calls, a false discovery rate-adjusted p below 0.01 and a log2 fold-change threshold of 1 were applied. PCA with hierarchical clustering of max-normalized trajectories of the 1000 most abundant clonotypes was used as exploratory dynamics analysis. The CD4 or CD8 phenotype of responding clones was assigned using the separately sequenced CD4+ and CD8+ repertoires. TCRdb handled the public reads itself, with Q25 trimming in fastp and clone calling in MiXCR, and kept productive beta chains. Under each unique CDR3 protein, matching rows form one entry showing the most common genes and DNA. TCRdb, not the authors, supplied the V and J calls. The sample yields hundreds of thousands of distinct CDR3 sequences; around an eighth were counted once. Roughly 22% of the sample rests with the top ten.

PBMCs were isolated by Ficoll-Paque density gradient centrifugation. Germline trimming amounts to 7 bases on V and 7 bases on J, with 6 as the count of junction bases outside the gene matches. Taken from the germline V gene, the CDR1 and CDR2 loops are MNHEY and SVGEGT. Inclusive of the bounding cysteine and phenylalanine, the CDR3 is 14 residues long. CDR3 DNA is the only sequence kept; it has 42 bases, read in frame from the first base. The receptor chain draws on TRBV6-2 or TRBV6-3 and TRBJ2-2; 10 bases in the junction line up with TRBD2. The origin of this receptor is a man aged 18 to 29 who had mild COVID-19 (a few samples of this study predate the infection). The sample titles of this study are shuffled in the database, so cell type and time point are left out; the donor was told from shared clones. Input material: PBMCs or a T cell subset sorted from them (not recorded which). DNA sequence: TGTGCCAGCATAGCGGGGGGCCACATCGGGGAGCTGTTTTTT. Translated, this gives CASIAGGHIGELFF.